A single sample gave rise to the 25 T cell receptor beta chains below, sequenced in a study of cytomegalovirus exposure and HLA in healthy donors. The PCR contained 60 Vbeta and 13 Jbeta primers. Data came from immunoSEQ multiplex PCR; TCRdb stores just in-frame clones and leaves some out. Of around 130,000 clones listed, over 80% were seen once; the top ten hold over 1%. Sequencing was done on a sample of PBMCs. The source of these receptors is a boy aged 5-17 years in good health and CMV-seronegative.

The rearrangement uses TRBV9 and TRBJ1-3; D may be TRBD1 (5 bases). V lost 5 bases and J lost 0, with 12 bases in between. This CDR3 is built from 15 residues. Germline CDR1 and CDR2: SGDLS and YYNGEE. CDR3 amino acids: CASSYGGGSGNTIYF. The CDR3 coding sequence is TGTGCCAGCAGTTATGGGGGGGGCTCTGGAAACACCATATATTTT.

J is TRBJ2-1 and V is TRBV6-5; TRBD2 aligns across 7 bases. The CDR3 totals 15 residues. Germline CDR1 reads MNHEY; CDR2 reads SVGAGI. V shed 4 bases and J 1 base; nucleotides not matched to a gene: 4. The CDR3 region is CASSLTSASYNEQFF. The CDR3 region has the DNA TGTGCCAGCAGTTTAACTAGCGCATCCTACAATGAGCAGTTCTTC.

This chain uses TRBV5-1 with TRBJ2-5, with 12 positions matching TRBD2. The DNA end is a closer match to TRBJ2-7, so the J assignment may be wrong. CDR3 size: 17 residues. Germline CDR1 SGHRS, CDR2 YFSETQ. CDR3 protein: CASSPPTSGSYSYEQYF. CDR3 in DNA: TGCGCCAGCAGCCCCCCGACTAGCGGGAGCTATTCCTACGAGCAGTACTTC.

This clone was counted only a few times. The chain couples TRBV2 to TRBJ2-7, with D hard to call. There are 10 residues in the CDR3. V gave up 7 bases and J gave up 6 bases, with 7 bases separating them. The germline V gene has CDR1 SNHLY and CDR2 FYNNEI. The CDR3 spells CASTYSEQYF. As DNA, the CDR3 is TGTGCCAGCACCTACTCCGAGCAGTACTTC.

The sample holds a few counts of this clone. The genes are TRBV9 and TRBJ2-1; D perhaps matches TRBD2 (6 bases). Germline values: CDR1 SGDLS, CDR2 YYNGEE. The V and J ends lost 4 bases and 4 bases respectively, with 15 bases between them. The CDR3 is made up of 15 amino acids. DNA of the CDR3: TGTGCCAGCAGCACCCCGGGGGTCGGGTACAATGAGCAGTTCTTC. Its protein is CASSTPGVGYNEQFF. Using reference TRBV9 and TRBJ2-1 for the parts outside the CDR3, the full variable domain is DSGVTQTPKHLITATGQRVTLRCSPRSGDLSVYWYQQSLDQGLQFLIQYYNGEERAKGNILERFSAQQFPDLHSELNLSSLELGDSALYFCASSTPGVGYNEQFFGPGTRLTVL.

CDR3 nucleotides: TGTGCCAGCAGTGTATACGGAACAGGGACGCCCCAGCATTTT. Its protein is CASSVYGTGTPQHF. The V and J genes are TRBV2 and TRBJ1-5; the D gene is possibly TRBD1 (6 bases). The CDR3 is 14 residues long. Germline CDR1 SNHLY, CDR2 FYNNEI. V was pared by 4 bases and J by 9 bases, with 16 bases between.

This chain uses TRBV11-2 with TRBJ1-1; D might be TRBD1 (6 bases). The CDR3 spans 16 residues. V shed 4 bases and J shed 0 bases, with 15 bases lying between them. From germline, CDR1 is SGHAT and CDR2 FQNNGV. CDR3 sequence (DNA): TGTGCCAGCAGCTCCCTCAGGGGCGGAATGAACACTGAAGCTTTCTTT. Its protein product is CASSSLRGGMNTEAFF.

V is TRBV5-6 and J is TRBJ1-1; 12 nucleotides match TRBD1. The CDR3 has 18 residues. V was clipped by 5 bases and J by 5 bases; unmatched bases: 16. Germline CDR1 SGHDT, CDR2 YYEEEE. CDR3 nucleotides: TGTGCCAGCAGACCCTCTTTAGGGACAGGGGGCTTGATAACTGAAGCTTTCTTT. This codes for CASRPSLGTGGLITEAFF.

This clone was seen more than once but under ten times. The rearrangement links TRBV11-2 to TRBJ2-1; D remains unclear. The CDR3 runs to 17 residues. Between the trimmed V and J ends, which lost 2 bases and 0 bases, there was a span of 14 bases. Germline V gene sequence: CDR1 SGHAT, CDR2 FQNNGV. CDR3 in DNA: TGTGCCAGCAGCTTAAAGCGCGGCTTGAGCTCCTACAATGAGCAGTTCTTC. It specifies CASSLKRGLSSYNEQFF.

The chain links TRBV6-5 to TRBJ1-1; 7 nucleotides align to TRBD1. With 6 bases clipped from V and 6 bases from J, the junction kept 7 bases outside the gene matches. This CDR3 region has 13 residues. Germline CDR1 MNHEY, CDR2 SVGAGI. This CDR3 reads CASSRDRAAEAFF. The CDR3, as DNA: TGTGCCAGCAGCCGTGACAGGGCGGCTGAAGCTTTCTTT.

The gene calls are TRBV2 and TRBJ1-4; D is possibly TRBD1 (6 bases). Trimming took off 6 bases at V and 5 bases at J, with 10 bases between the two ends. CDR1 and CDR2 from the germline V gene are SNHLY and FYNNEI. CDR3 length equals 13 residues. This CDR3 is CASSEGENEKLFF. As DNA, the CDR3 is TGTGCCAGCAGCGAGGGGGAGAATGAAAAACTGTTTTTT.

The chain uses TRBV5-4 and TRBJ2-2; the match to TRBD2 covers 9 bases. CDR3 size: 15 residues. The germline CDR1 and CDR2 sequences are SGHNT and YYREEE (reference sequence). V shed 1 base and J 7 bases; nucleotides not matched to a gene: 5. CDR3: CASSLQGLADGELFF. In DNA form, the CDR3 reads TGTGCCAGCAGCTTGCAGGGACTAGCAGACGGGGAGCTGTTTTTT.

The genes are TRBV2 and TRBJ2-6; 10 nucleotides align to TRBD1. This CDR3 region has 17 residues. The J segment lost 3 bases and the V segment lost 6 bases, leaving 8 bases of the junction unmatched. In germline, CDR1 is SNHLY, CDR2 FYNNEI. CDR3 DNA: TGTGCCAGCAGCCGGGACAGGGGTTTCGGTGGGGCCAACGTCCTGACTTTC. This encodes CASSRDRGFGGANVLTF.

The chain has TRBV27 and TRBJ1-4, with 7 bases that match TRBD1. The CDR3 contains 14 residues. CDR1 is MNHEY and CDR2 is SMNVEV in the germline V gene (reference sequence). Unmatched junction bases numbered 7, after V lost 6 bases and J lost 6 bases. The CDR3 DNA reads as TGTGCCAGCAGCCCCGGGACAGTGGATGAAAAACTGTTTTTT. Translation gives CASSPGTVDEKLFF.

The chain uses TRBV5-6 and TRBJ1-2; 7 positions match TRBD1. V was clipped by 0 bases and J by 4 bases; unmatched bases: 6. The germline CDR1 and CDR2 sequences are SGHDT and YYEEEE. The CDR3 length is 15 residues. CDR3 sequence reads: CASSLGDSPFYGYTF. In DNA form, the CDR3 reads TGTGCCAGCAGCTTGGGGGACAGCCCCTTCTATGGCTACACCTTC.

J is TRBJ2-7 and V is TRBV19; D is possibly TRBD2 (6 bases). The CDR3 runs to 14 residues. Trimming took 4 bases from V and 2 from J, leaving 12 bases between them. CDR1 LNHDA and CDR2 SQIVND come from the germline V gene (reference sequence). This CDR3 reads CASSSSGGPYEQYF. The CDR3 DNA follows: TGTGCCAGTAGTAGTTCCGGAGGGCCCTACGAGCAGTACTTC.

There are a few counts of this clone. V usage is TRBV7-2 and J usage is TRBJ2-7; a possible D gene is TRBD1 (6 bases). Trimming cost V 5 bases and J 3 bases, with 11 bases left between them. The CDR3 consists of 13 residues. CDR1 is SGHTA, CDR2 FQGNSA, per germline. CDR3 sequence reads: CASSPPDSYEQYF. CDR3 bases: TGTGCCAGCAGCCCTCCGGACAGCTACGAGCAGTACTTC.

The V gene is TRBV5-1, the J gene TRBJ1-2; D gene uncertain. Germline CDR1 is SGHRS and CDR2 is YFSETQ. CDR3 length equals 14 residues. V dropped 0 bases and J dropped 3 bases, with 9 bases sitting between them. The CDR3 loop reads CASSLEGGDYGYTF. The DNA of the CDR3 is TGCGCCAGCAGCTTGGAGGGCGGGGACTATGGCTACACCTTC.

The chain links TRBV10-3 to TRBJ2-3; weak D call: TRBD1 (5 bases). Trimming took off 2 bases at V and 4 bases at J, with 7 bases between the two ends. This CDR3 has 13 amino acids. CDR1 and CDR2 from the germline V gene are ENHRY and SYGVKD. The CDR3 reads CAISEEGADTQYF. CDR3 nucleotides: TGTGCCATCAGTGAGGAAGGGGCAGATACGCAGTATTTT.

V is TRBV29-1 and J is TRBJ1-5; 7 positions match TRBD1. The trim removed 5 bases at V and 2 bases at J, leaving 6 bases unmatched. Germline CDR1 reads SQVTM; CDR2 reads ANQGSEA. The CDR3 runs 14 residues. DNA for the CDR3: TGCAGCGTTCGACAGGGTTGGGGCAATCAGCCCCAGCATTTT. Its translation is CSVRQGWGNQPQHF.

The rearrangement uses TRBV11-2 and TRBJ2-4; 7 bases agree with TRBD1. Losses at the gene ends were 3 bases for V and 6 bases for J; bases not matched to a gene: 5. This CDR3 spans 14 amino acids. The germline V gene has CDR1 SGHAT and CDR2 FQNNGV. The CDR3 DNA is TGTGCCAGCAGCTTGGGGACAGCCGTAAACATTCAGTACTTC. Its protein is CASSLGTAVNIQYF.

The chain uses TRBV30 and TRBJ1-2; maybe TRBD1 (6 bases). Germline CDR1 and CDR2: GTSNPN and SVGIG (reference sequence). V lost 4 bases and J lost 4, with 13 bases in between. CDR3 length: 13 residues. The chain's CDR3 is CAWKGGGSYGYTF. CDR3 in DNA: TGTGCCTGGAAGGGGGGGGGTTCCTATGGCTACACCTTC.

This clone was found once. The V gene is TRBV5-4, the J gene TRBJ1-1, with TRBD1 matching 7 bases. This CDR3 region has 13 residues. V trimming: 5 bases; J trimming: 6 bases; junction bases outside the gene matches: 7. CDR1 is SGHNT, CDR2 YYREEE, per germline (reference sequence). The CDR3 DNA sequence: TGTGCCAGCAGGATCACAGGGGCGGCTGAAGCTTTCTTT. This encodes CASRITGAAEAFF.

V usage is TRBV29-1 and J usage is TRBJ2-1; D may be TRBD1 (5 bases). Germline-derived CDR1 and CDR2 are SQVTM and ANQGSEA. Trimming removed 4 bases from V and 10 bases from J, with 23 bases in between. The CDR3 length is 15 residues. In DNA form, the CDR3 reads TGCAGCGTTGGAGCTACACCTCAGGGAAGTCAAGAGCAGTTCTTC. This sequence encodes CSVGATPQGSQEQFF.

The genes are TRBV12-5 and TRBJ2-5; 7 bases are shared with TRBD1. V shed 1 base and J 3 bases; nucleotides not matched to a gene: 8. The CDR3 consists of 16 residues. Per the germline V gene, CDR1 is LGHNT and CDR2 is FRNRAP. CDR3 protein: CASGLGTGEGKETQYF. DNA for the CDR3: TGTGCTAGTGGTTTGGGGACAGGTGAGGGAAAAGAGACCCAGTACTTC.